Listed here are 30 T cell receptor beta chains from one sample, sequenced in a study of radiation and T cells in renal cell carcinoma. The time point was: blood 2 weeks post-SBRT. Treatment given: 15 Gy SBRT to primary tumor, nephrectomy 4 weeks later. TCRdb's table, derived via immunoSEQ multiplex PCR, lists solely in-frame clones and lacks some. The data hold about 130,000 clones, with roughly four fifths observed a single time. The specimen was blood, collected from a patient whose treatment included radiotherapy and nephrectomy. The origin of the receptors is a man aged 45-60 years with renal cell carcinoma.

The chain recombines TRBV5-4 with TRBJ2-7, with 8 bases lining up with TRBD2. Trimming took 4 bases from V and 4 from J; bases not matched to a gene: 10. CDR1 SGHNT and CDR2 YYREEE come from the germline V gene (reference sequence). This CDR3 contains 15 residues. In DNA form, the CDR3 reads TGTGCCAGCAGCCAAAAAGCGGGGGACCGATACGAGCAGTACTTC. Amino acid sequence: CASSQKAGDRYEQYF.

The chain uses TRBV19 and TRBJ1-2, with D possibly matching TRBD1 (5 bases). Germline CDR1 and CDR2: LNHDA and SQIVND (reference sequence). The V and J ends lost 3 bases and 7 bases respectively, with 18 bases between them. The CDR3 consists of 15 residues. The CDR3 bases are TGTGCCAGTAGTATCTCCAGACTCAGGGAAAGTGGCTACACCTTC. As protein: CASSISRLRESGYTF.

The rearrangement uses TRBV18 and TRBJ1-5, with 8 bases aligning to TRBD1. The CDR3 totals 16 residues. The J segment lost 7 bases and the V segment lost 2 bases, leaving 10 bases of the junction unmatched. Germline V gene data show CDR1 as KGHSH and CDR2 as LQKENI. CDR3 sequence reads: CASSPSQGALEQPQHF. CDR3 DNA: TGTGCCAGCTCACCAAGTCAGGGGGCGTTAGAACAGCCCCAGCATTTT.

V usage is TRBV30 and J usage is TRBJ2-3; D might be TRBD2 (6 bases). CDR1 is GTSNPN and CDR2 is SVGIG in the germline V gene (reference sequence). Between the trimmed V and J ends, which lost 6 bases and 0 bases, there was a span of 13 bases. This CDR3 is 14 amino acids long. CDR3: CACHGGGSTDTQYF. DNA for the CDR3: TGTGCCTGCCACGGGGGAGGTAGCACAGATACGCAGTATTTT.

The chain recombines TRBV5-1 with TRBJ2-1, with D perhaps matching TRBD2 (6 bases). Germline assignment: CDR1 SGHRS and CDR2 YFSETQ. The CDR3 is 18 amino acids. Trimming removed 2 bases from V and 1 base from J, with 19 bases in between. The CDR3 protein is CASSFSGDSSGSYNEQFF. The DNA of the CDR3 is TGCGCCAGCAGCTTTTCGGGGGACTCCTCCGGGTCCTACAATGAGCAGTTCTTC.

CDR3 sequence: CATSRETDPYTEAFF. CDR3 nucleotides: TGTGCCACCAGCAGGGAGACAGATCCGTACACTGAAGCTTTCTTT. V is TRBV15 and J is TRBJ1-1; D perhaps matches TRBD1 (5 bases). The V gene lost 3 bases and the J gene lost 3 bases, with 14 bases spanning the gap. The CDR3 covers 15 residues. Germline V CDR1 and CDR2: LNHNV, YYDKDF (reference sequence).

The chain is built from TRBV5-4 and TRBJ1-3; 12 bases map to TRBD1. The germline CDR1 and CDR2 sequences are SGHNT and YYREEE (reference sequence). The junction had 7 bases not matched to a gene; V was cut back by 4 bases and J by 2 bases. CDR3 length: 17 amino acids. CDR3 DNA: TGTGCCAGCAGCCGACCGGGACAGGGGGCCCCTGGAAACACCATATATTTT. Its protein is CASSRPGQGAPGNTIYF.

J is TRBJ2-7 and V is TRBV18; 8 bases are a match to TRBD1. The V gene end was trimmed by 0 bases and the J gene end by 0 bases; junction bases not matched to a gene: 10. Germline V CDR1 and CDR2: KGHSH, LQKENI. The CDR3 runs to 18 residues. The CDR3 loop reads CASSPPKGQEGTSYEQYF. In nucleotides, the CDR3 is TGTGCCAGCTCACCACCGAAGGGACAGGAGGGTACCTCCTACGAGCAGTACTTC.

This rearrangement joins TRBV7-2 to TRBJ1-4; perhaps TRBD1 as D (5 bases). V shed 7 bases and J shed 5 bases, with 11 bases lying between them. The germline V gene has CDR1 SGHTA and CDR2 FQGNSA. CDR3 size: 13 residues. CDR3 bases: TGTGCCAGCACCCGACAGCCGAATGAAAAACTGTTTTTT. Translated: CASTRQPNEKLFF.

V usage is TRBV4-1 and J usage is TRBJ2-3; the D gene is possibly TRBD2 (5 bases). The CDR3 extends over 16 amino acids. The V gene's germline CDR1 is MGHRA and CDR2 YSYEKL. Trimming pared 0 bases from V and 5 bases from J, leaving 15 bases between. The DNA for the CDR3 is TGCGCCAGCAGCCAAGATCCTGGACTGAGGAAAGATACGCAGTATTTT. Protein product: CASSQDPGLRKDTQYF.

The table lists this clone with a count of one. The gene calls are TRBV6-5 and TRBJ2-1, with D uncertain. CDR3 length equals 13 residues. Deletions cut 2 bases from V and 13 bases from J, with 15 bases between. Germline CDR1 and CDR2: MNHEY and SVGAGI. CDR3 in DNA: TGTGCCAGCAGTTACCCCCTGGCGCGTAAACAGTTCTTC. It is translated as CASSYPLARKQFF.

V usage is TRBV5-1 and J usage is TRBJ2-2; 9 bases map to TRBD2. The V segment lost 4 bases and the J segment 6 bases; nucleotides outside the gene matches: 4. Germline loops: CDR1 SGHRS, CDR2 YFSETQ. The CDR3 consists of 14 residues. The DNA for the CDR3 is TGCGCCAGCAGCGAAGGACTAGCGTCCGGGGAGCTGTTTTTT. As protein: CASSEGLASGELFF.

The CDR3 bases are TGCGCCAGCAGCTTCCGCCCCCCAGGACTAGCGGGAGTTGCTGGCACAGATACGCAGTATTTT. This gives the protein CASSFRPPGLAGVAGTDTQYF. V usage is TRBV5-1 and J usage is TRBJ2-3; 13 bases are shared with TRBD2. There are 21 residues in the CDR3. With 2 bases clipped from V and 1 base from J, the junction kept 16 bases outside the gene matches. Germline loops: CDR1 SGHRS, CDR2 YFSETQ.

The J gene is TRBJ2-7, the V gene TRBV30, with D unclear. V was shortened by 2 bases and J by 2 bases, with 19 bases between the two germline ends. CDR1 is GTSNPN, CDR2 SVGIG, per germline (reference sequence). The CDR3 sequence is 16 residues long. The CDR3 DNA sequence: TGTGCCTGGAGTCCGATCATCCCATCAATTACCTACGAGCAGTACTTC. It translates to CAWSPIIPSITYEQYF.

This clone is a singleton in its sample. This chain connects TRBV6-1 to TRBJ1-5; D unclear. Trimming shortened V by 2 bases and J by 1 base, and 9 bases separated the two germline ends. Germline V gene data show CDR1 as MNHNS and CDR2 as SASEGT. The CDR3 runs to 15 residues. The CDR3 is CASSEFMGSNQPQHF. Written as DNA, the CDR3 is TGTGCCAGCAGTGAATTCATGGGGAGCAATCAGCCCCAGCATTTT.

The CDR3 nucleotides read TGTGCCACCAGCATACCTCTCCAGGGCGGGTACAATGAGCAGTTCTTC. It codes for CATSIPLQGGYNEQFF. V usage is TRBV15 and J usage is TRBJ2-1; D may correspond to TRBD1 or TRBD2 (5 bases each). CDR3 length equals 16 residues. Trimming removed 4 bases from V and 4 bases from J, with 17 bases in between. Germline CDR1 reads LNHNV; CDR2 reads YYDKDF (reference sequence).

V is TRBV19 and J is TRBJ1-2; D unresolved. The germline V and J ends were trimmed by 3 bases and 2 bases, with 13 bases remaining between them. CDR3 length equals 15 residues. CDR1 is LNHDA, CDR2 SQIVND, per germline (reference sequence). CDR3 in amino acids: CASSMVSTLNYGYTF. In DNA, the CDR3 is TGTGCCAGTAGTATGGTGTCGACCTTAAACTATGGCTACACCTTC.

V gene TRBV2 combines with J gene TRBJ2-5; D is perhaps TRBD1 or TRBD2 (5 bases each). Per germline, CDR1 SNHLY and CDR2 FYNNEI. Trimming cost V 11 bases and J 5 bases, with 18 bases left between them. The CDR3 sequence is 13 residues long. CDR3 amino acids: CAGREGFWETQYF. CDR3 nucleotide sequence: TGTGCCGGGCGCGAGGGGTTTTGGGAGACCCAGTACTTC.

The chain has TRBV6-6 and TRBJ2-7; D is unresolved. This CDR3 has 14 residues. V lost 6 bases and J lost 0, with 12 bases in between. Germline CDR1 MNHNY, CDR2 SVGAGI (reference sequence). DNA for the CDR3: TGTGCCAGCAGCCCACAGACGGACTCCTACGAGCAGTACTTC. Translated: CASSPQTDSYEQYF.

This chain joins TRBV5-4 and TRBJ2-5; D is possibly TRBD2 (6 bases). The germline V gene encodes CDR1 SGHNT and CDR2 YYREEE (reference sequence). The CDR3 length is 14 residues. Deletions cut 3 bases from V and 0 bases from J, with 9 bases between. In DNA form, the CDR3 reads TGTGCCAGCAGCTCCAGACTAGACCAAGAGACCCAGTACTTC. Protein: CASSSRLDQETQYF.

The V call is TRBV5-1, the J call TRBJ1-5, with TRBD1 identical over 10 bases. Trimming at V came to 4 bases and at J to 12 bases, leaving 4 bases not matched to a gene. The length of the CDR3 is 12 residues. Germline CDR1 reads SGHRS; CDR2 reads YFSETQ. The CDR3 sequence is CASSVGTGDQHF. The CDR3 coding sequence is TGCGCCAGCAGCGTCGGGACAGGGGACCAGCATTTT.

The V call is TRBV18, the J call TRBJ1-5, with a possible D match to TRBD1 (6 bases). The length of the CDR3 is 16 residues. Germline assignment: CDR1 KGHSH and CDR2 LQKENI. The V and J ends lost 3 bases and 2 bases respectively, with 14 bases between them. CDR3 DNA sequence: TGTGCCAGCTCACCTCAACAGGGTCGAGGCAATCAGCCCCAGCATTTT. It specifies CASSPQQGRGNQPQHF.

The chain joins TRBV5-1 to TRBJ1-2; D gene uncertain. The germline V and J ends were trimmed by 0 bases and 4 bases, with 7 bases remaining between them. The length of the CDR3 is 13 residues. From germline, CDR1 is SGHRS and CDR2 YFSETQ. The CDR3 DNA is TGCGCCAGCAGCTTGGGTGAGGGCTATGGCTACACCTTC. Its protein is CASSLGEGYGYTF.

The chain carries TRBV19 and TRBJ2-3; D may match TRBD1 or TRBD2 (6 bases each). Per germline, CDR1 LNHDA and CDR2 SQIVND (reference sequence). The V gene lost 4 bases and the J gene lost 4 bases, with 18 bases spanning the gap. This CDR3 region has 16 residues. The CDR3 here is CASSSRGPQEADTQYF. In nucleotides, the CDR3 is TGTGCCAGTAGTAGCCGGGGGCCCCAAGAGGCAGATACGCAGTATTTT.

The DNA for the CDR3 is TGTGCCTGGAGAGACAGGGGGCTTACAGATACGCAGTATTTT. Its translation: CAWRDRGLTDTQYF. The rearrangement links TRBV30 to TRBJ2-3; 10 bases are shared with TRBD1. V lost 3 bases and J lost 3; bases outside the gene matches: 3. The CDR3 runs to 14 residues. Germline V gene data show CDR1 as GTSNPN and CDR2 as SVGIG (reference sequence).

The chain recombines TRBV6-5 with TRBJ1-6; D unclear. This CDR3 region has 11 residues. V dropped 1 base and J dropped 8 bases, with 0 bases sitting between them. Germline values: CDR1 MNHEY, CDR2 SVGAGI. The CDR3 coding sequence is TGTGCCAGCAGTTACTATTCACCCCTCCACTTT. It encodes CASSYYSPLHF.

The chain combines TRBV25-1 with TRBJ2-1; D remains ambiguous. Germline V CDR1 and CDR2: MGHDK, SYGVNS. This CDR3 spans 17 amino acids. The germline V and J ends were trimmed by 6 bases and 5 bases, with 23 bases remaining between them. In DNA, the CDR3 is TGTGCCAGCAGCGGCTTCGGGCCCACTCCTCAAAACAATGAGCAGTTCTTC. Amino acid sequence: CASSGFGPTPQNNEQFF.

The chain is built from TRBV9 and TRBJ1-2; D uncertain. There are 14 residues in the CDR3. V lost 5 bases to trimming and J lost 4 bases, with 15 bases between them. CDR1 is SGDLS and CDR2 is YYNGEE in the germline V gene. The CDR3 loop reads CASRAEGAFYGYTF. Here the CDR3 DNA reads TGTGCCAGCAGGGCCGAGGGCGCGTTCTATGGCTACACCTTC.

The J gene is TRBJ1-2, the V gene TRBV9; a weak D match, TRBD1 (6 bases). V lost 3 bases and J lost 5, with 17 bases in between. The V gene's germline CDR1 is SGDLS and CDR2 YYNGEE. The length of the CDR3 is 15 residues. CDR3 DNA sequence: TGTGCCAGCAGCGAGAGGGACAACATTGGGTATGGCTACACCTTC. Translating it yields CASSERDNIGYGYTF.

A single count supports this clone. V and J are TRBV5-1 and TRBJ2-5; perhaps TRBD2 as D (7 bases). V lost 7 bases to trimming and J lost 6 bases, with 25 bases between them. This CDR3 region has 16 residues. The germline V gene encodes CDR1 SGHRS and CDR2 YFSETQ. The CDR3 is CASGPGTVGGRQTQYF. The CDR3 region has the DNA TGCGCCAGCGGTCCCGGAACGGTGGGGGGGCGACAGACCCAGTACTTC.